This T cell receptor (beta chain) was recorded in a study of blood T cell repertoires in COVID-19. Trimming removed 7 bases from V and 4 bases from J; junction bases left unmatched: 8. The CDR3 has 15 residues. CDR1 and CDR2 (germline): KGHDR, SFDVKD. The method was immunoSEQ multiplex PCR; TCRdb's version includes in-frame clones alone and lacks a portion of them. Of roughly 150,000 clones listed, more than 80% are singletons. This clonotype was sampled from a woman in her thirties or forties with acute or convalescent COVID-19. The J gene is TRBJ2-1, the V gene TRBV24-1; 8 nucleotides align to TRBD1. The sample consisted of peripheral blood. CDR3 amino acids: CATSPSTGGYNEQFF. In nucleotides, the CDR3 is TGTGCCACCAGCCCTTCAACAGGGGGTTACAATGAGCAGTTCTTC.